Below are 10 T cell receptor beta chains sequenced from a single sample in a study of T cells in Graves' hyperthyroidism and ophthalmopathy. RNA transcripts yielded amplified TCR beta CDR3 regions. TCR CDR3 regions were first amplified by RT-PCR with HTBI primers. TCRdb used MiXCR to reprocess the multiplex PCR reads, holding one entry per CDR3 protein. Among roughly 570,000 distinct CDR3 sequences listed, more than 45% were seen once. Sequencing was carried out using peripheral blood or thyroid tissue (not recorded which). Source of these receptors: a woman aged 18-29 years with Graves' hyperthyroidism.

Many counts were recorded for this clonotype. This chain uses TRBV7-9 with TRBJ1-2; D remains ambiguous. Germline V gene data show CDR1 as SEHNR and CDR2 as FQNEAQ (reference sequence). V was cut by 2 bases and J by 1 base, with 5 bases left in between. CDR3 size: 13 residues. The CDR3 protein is CASSLLDNYGYTF. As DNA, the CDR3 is TGTGCCAGCAGCTTACTGGATAACTATGGCTACACCTTC. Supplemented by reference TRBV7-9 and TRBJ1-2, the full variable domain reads DTGVSQNPRHKITKRGQNVTFRCDPISEHNRLYWYRQTLGQGPEFLTYFQNEAQLEKSRLLSDRFSAERPKGSFSTLEIQRTEQGDSAMYLCASSLLDNYGYTFGSGTRLTVV.

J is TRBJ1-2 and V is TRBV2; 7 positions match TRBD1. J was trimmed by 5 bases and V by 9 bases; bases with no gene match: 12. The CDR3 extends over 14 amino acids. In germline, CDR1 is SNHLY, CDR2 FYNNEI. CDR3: CASLKGTAGYGYTF. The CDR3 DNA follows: TGTGCCAGTCTGAAGGGGACAGCGGGGTATGGCTACACCTTC.

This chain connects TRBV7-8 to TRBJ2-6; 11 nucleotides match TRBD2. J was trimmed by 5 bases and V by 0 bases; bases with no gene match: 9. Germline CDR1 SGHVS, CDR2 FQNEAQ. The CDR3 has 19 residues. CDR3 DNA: TGTGCCAGCAGCTTAGCTAGCGGGAGGGCTAGTTCTTGGGCCAACGTCCTGACTTTC. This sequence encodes CASSLASGRASSWANVLTF.

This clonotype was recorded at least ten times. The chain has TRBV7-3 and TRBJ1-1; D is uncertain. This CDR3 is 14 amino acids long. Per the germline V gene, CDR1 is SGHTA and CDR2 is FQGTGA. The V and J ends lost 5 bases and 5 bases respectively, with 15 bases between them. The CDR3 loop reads CASSPRGPATEAFF. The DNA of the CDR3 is TGTGCCAGCAGCCCCAGAGGGCCGGCAACTGAAGCTTTCTTT.

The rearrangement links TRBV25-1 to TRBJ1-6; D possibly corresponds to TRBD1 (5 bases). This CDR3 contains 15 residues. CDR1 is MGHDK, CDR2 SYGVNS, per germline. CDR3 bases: TGTGCTAGAGAAGGTAGAGGGACCAATAATTCACCCCTCCACTTT. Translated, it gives CAREGRGTNNSPLHF.

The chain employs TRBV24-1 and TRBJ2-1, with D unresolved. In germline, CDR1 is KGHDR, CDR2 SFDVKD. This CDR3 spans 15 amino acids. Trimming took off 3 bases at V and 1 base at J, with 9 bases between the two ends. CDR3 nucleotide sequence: TGTGCCACCAGTGATAATAGGTATTCCTACAATGAGCAGTTCTTC. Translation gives CATSDNRYSYNEQFF.

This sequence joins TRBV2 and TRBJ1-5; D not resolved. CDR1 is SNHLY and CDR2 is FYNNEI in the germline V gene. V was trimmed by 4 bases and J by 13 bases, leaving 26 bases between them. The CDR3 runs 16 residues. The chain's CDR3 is CASSGETGASTDTQHF. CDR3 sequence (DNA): TGTGCCAGCAGTGGGGAGACGGGTGCTAGCACAGATACGCAGCATTTT.

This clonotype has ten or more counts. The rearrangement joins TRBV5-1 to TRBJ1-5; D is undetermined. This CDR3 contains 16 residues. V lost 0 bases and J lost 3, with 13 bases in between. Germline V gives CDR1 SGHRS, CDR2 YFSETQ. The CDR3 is CASSLGAGPANQPQHF. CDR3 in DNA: TGCGCCAGCAGCTTGGGGGCTGGTCCTGCCAATCAGCCCCAGCATTTT.

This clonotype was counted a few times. Written as DNA, the CDR3 is TGCAGCGTTGAAGATGGACAGGGGGGGCAGCCCCAGCATTTT. Translating it yields CSVEDGQGGQPQHF. This chain connects TRBV29-1 to TRBJ1-5; 10 bases are a match to TRBD1. This CDR3 region has 14 residues. V was clipped by 0 bases and J by 7 bases; unmatched bases: 3. CDR1 and CDR2 from the germline V gene are SQVTM and ANQGSEA.

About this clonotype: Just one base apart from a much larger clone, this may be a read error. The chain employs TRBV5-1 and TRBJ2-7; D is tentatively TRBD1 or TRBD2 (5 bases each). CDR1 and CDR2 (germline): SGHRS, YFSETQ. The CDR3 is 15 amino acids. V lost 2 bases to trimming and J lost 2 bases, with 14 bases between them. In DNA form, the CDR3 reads TGCGCCAGCAGCTTTAACTTCGAGGGGACCTACGAGCAGTACTTC. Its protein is CASSFNFEGTYEQYF.